These 12 T cell receptor beta chains came from one sample sequenced in a study of cytomegalovirus exposure and HLA in healthy donors. In the PCR, 60 Vbeta and 13 Jbeta primers were used. The assay was immunoSEQ multiplex PCR, and TCRdb's table has in-frame clones only and misses some. The sample has around 100,000 clones, 81% seen once. Sequences were obtained from PBMCs. The receptors stem from a woman in her 70s in good health and CMV-seropositive.

This clone occurred a few times. V usage is TRBV6-6 and J usage is TRBJ1-1; D might be TRBD1 (6 bases). Germline V lookup: CDR1 MNHNY, CDR2 SVGAGI (reference sequence). Trimming stripped 5 bases from V and 1 base from J, with 8 bases between. This CDR3 has 13 residues. CDR3 bases: TGTGCCAGCAGTCAGGGGACGAACACTGAAGCTTTCTTT. Its protein product is CASSQGTNTEAFF.

The J gene is TRBJ2-5, the V gene TRBV9; 9 nucleotides agree with TRBD2. J gave up 5 bases and V 0 bases, and 14 bases lay outside the gene matches. Germline CDR1 SGDLS, CDR2 YYNGEE. This CDR3 is 18 amino acids long. The CDR3 is CASSVVSLGVAGVETQYF. The CDR3 DNA sequence: TGTGCCAGCAGCGTAGTAAGTTTGGGGGTAGCGGGAGTGGAGACCCAGTACTTC. The variable domain in full, completed from reference TRBV9 and TRBJ2-5, reads DSGVTQTPKHLITATGQRVTLRCSPRSGDLSVYWYQQSLDQGLQFLIQYYNGEERAKGNILERFSAQQFPDLHSELNLSSLELGDSALYFCASSVVSLGVAGVETQYFGPGTRLLVL.

The J gene is TRBJ1-2, the V gene TRBV7-3; a weak D match, TRBD1 (6 bases). Trimming removed 7 bases from V and 8 bases from J, with 23 bases in between. The CDR3 is made up of 15 amino acids. Germline V lookup: CDR1 SGHTA, CDR2 FQGTGA. CDR3 sequence (DNA): TGTGCCAGCAAAGCAGGCCGGGACAAGCGTCAGGGCTACACCTTC. Translated, it gives CASKAGRDKRQGYTF.

This clone showed up just a few times. The chain uses TRBV15 and TRBJ2-1; TRBD2 matches at 10 bases. The V gene end was trimmed by 2 bases and the J gene end by 0 bases; junction bases not matched to a gene: 10. CDR1 is LNHNV, CDR2 YYDKDF, per germline (reference sequence). The CDR3 has 19 amino acids. The CDR3 DNA reads as TGTGCCACCAGCAGACCGGGACTAGCGCGAAAAAGCTCCTACAATGAGCAGTTCTTC. Amino acid sequence: CATSRPGLARKSSYNEQFF.

The chain combines TRBV9 with TRBJ2-3; tentative D call: TRBD2 (5 bases). The CDR3 has 15 residues. V was shortened by 1 base and J by 0 bases, with 9 bases between the two germline ends. The germline V gene has CDR1 SGDLS and CDR2 YYNGEE. The CDR3 reads CASSVSGTSTDTQYF. The DNA of the CDR3 is TGTGCCAGCAGCGTAAGCGGAACTAGCACAGATACGCAGTATTTT. Together with reference TRBV9 and TRBJ2-3, the CDR3 gives the full variable domain: DSGVTQTPKHLITATGQRVTLRCSPRSGDLSVYWYQQSLDQGLQFLIQYYNGEERAKGNILERFSAQQFPDLHSELNLSSLELGDSALYFCASSVSGTSTDTQYFGPGTRLTVL.

The table lists this clone with a few counts. This rearrangement joins TRBV2 to TRBJ2-7; weak D call: TRBD1 (6 bases). V was cut by 5 bases and J by 4 bases, with 12 bases left in between. The length of the CDR3 is 13 residues. Germline V gives CDR1 SNHLY, CDR2 FYNNEI. CDR3 amino acids: CASSKGQIYEQYF. DNA of the CDR3: TGTGCCAGCAGTAAGGGACAAATTTACGAGCAGTACTTC.

V gene TRBV7-2 combines with J gene TRBJ2-1, with 8 nucleotides matching TRBD2. This CDR3 is built from 15 residues. Germline CDR1 is SGHTA and CDR2 is FQGNSA. V shed 3 bases, J shed 4 bases, and the junction held 5 bases outside the gene matches. CDR3 in amino acids: CASSFRAGVYNEQFF. DNA of the CDR3: TGTGCCAGCAGCTTTCGAGCGGGAGTTTACAATGAGCAGTTCTTC.

The chain links TRBV7-9 to TRBJ1-2; D may be TRBD1 (6 bases). The V and J ends lost 3 bases and 8 bases respectively, with 10 bases between them. There are 12 residues in the CDR3. The V gene's germline CDR1 is SEHNR and CDR2 FQNEAQ (reference sequence). The CDR3 bases are TGTGCCAGCAGCTTCACGAGGGGGGGCTACACCTTC. Translation gives CASSFTRGGYTF.

V and J are TRBV5-6 and TRBJ2-5; possibly TRBD2 for D (5 bases). V lost 3 bases to trimming and J lost 0 bases, with 9 bases between them. The germline V gene encodes CDR1 SGHDT and CDR2 YYEEEE. The CDR3 sequence is 14 residues long. CDR3 sequence reads: CASSWRIYQETQYF. The DNA of the CDR3 is TGTGCCAGCAGCTGGAGGATTTACCAAGAGACCCAGTACTTC.

The chain combines TRBV5-1 with TRBJ2-7, with TRBD1 as a possible D gene (5 bases). The CDR3 loop spans 15 amino acids. Germline CDR1 SGHRS, CDR2 YFSETQ. V was cut by 2 bases and J by 2 bases, with 14 bases left in between. The CDR3 sequence is CASSLGSPDTYEQYF. The CDR3, as DNA: TGCGCCAGCAGCTTAGGTAGTCCGGACACCTACGAGCAGTACTTC.

The gene calls are TRBV9 and TRBJ2-1; D may be TRBD2 (5 bases). The germline V gene encodes CDR1 SGDLS and CDR2 YYNGEE. V gave up 4 bases and J gave up 1 base, with 12 bases separating them. This CDR3 has 15 amino acids. CDR3 protein: CASSFREGSYNEQFF. CDR3 nucleotide sequence: TGTGCCAGCAGCTTCCGGGAAGGGTCCTACAATGAGCAGTTCTTC.

This clone was detected once. This chain joins TRBV4-1 and TRBJ2-7, with D possibly TRBD2 on 6 matching bases. The CDR3 has 14 amino acids. Germline CDR1 is MGHRA and CDR2 is YSYEKL. The V end was cut by 6 bases, the J end by 4 bases, with 16 bases between. Here the CDR3 reads CASSMEGRDYEQYF. The CDR3, as DNA: TGCGCCAGCAGTATGGAGGGCCGCGATTACGAGCAGTACTTC.